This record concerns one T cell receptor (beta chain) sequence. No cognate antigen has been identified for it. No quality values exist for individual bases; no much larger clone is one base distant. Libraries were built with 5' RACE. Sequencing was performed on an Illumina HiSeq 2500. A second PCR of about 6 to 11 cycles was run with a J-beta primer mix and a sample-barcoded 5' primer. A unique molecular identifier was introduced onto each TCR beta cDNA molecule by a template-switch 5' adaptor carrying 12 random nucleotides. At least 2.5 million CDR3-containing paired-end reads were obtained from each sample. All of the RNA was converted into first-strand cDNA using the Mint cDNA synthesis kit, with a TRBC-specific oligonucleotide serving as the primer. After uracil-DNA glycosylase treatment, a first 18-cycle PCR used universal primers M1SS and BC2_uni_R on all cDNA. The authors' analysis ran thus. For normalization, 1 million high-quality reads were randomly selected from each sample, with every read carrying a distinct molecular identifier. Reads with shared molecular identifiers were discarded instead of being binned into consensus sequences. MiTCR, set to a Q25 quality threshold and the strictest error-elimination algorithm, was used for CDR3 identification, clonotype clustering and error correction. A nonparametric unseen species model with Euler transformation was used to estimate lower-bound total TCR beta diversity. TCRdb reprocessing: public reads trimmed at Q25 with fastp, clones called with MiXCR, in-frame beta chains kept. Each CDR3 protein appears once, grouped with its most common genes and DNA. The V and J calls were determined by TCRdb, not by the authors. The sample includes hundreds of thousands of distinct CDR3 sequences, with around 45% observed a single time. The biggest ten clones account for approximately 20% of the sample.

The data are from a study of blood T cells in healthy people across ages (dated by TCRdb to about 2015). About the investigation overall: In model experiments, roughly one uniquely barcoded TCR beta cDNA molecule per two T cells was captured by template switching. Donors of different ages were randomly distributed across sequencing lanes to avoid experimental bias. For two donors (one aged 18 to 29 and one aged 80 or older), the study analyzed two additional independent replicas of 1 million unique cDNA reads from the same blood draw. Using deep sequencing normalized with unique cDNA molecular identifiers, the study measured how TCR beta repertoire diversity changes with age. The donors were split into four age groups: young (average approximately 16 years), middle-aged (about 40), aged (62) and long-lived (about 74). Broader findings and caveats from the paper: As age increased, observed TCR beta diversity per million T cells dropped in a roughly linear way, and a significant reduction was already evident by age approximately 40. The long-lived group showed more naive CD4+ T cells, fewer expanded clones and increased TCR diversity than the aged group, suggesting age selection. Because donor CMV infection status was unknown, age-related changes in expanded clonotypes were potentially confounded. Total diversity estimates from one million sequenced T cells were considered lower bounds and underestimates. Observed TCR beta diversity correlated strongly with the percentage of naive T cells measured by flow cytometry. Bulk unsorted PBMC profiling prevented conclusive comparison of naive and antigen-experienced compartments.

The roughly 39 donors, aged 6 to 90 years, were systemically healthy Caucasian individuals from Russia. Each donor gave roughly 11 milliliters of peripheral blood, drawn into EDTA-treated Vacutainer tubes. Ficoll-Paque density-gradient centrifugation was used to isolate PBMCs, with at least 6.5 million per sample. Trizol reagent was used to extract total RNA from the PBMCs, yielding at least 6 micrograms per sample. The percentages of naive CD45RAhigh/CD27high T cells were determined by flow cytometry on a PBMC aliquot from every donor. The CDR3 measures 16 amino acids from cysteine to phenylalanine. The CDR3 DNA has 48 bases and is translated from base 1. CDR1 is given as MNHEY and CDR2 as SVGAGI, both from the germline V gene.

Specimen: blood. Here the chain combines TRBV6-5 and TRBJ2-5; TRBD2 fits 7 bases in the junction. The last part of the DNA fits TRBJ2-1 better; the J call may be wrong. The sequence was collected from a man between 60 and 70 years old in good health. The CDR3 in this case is CASSSMGGRRQETQFF. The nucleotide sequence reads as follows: TGTGCCAGCAGTTCCATGGGGGGGAGAAGGCAAGAGACCCAGTTCTTC.